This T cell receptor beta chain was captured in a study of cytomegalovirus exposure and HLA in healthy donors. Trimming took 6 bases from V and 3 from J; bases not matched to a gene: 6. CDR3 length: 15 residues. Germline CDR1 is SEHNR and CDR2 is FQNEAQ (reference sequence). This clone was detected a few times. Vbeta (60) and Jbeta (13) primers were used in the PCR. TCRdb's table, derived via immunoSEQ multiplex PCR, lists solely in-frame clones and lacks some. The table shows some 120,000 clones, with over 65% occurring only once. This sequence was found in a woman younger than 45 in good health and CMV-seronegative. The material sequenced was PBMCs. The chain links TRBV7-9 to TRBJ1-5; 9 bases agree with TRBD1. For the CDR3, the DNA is TGTGCCAGCAGTATGGGACAGGGAGACAATCAGCCCCAGCATTTT. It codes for CASSMGQGDNQPQHF.